One and the same sample provided the 27 T cell receptor beta chains below, sequenced in a study of blood T cell repertoires in COVID-19. Profiling relied on immunoSEQ multiplex PCR, and the TCRdb table lists in-frame clones only, not all of them. The sample has about 70,000 clones, around 89% seen once; the top ten hold approximately 1.4%. Specimen: peripheral blood. These receptors all stem from a human donor in a cohort sampled during active COVID-19.

The chain carries TRBV9 and TRBJ1-4, with D perhaps matching TRBD1 (6 bases). The V gene lost 3 bases and the J gene lost 5 bases, with 14 bases spanning the gap. Germline V gene data show CDR1 as SGDLS and CDR2 as YYNGEE. The CDR3 is 15 residues long. The CDR3 spells CASSDAGGPNEKLFF. The CDR3 DNA reads TGTGCCAGCAGCGATGCGGGGGGGCCCAATGAAAAACTGTTTTTT.

The chain combines TRBV6-5 with TRBJ2-3, with D maybe TRBD1 (6 bases). Germline V CDR1 and CDR2: MNHEY, SVGAGI. The length of the CDR3 is 12 residues. V lost 6 bases and J 4 bases, leaving 8 bases between the germline ends. The DNA for the CDR3 is TGTGCCAGCAGATCAGGGGCAGATACGCAGTATTTT. It codes for CASRSGADTQYF.

This chain connects TRBV4-1 to TRBJ2-1; 10 bases align to TRBD2. V lost 1 base and J lost 5; bases outside the gene matches: 8. Per germline, CDR1 MGHRA and CDR2 YSYEKL. CDR3 length: 17 residues. In DNA, the CDR3 is TGCGCCAGCAGCCAAGTTCCGCAAGCGGGAGGGGACAATGAGCAGTTCTTC. Translation gives CASSQVPQAGGDNEQFF.

The rearrangement uses TRBV5-4 and TRBJ2-3; D gene ambiguous. This CDR3 comprises 15 residues. Germline loops: CDR1 SGHNT, CDR2 YYREEE (reference sequence). V was cut by 1 base and J by 0 bases, with 9 bases left in between. The CDR3, as DNA: TGTGCCAGCAGCTTGCGTTCCCCTAGCACAGATACGCAGTATTTT. This sequence encodes CASSLRSPSTDTQYF.

There are a few counts of this clone. This chain links TRBV29-1 with TRBJ1-1; no reliable D call. The germline V gene has CDR1 SQVTM and CDR2 ANQGSEA. Trimming took off 5 bases at V and 3 bases at J, with 10 bases between the two ends. CDR3 length: 12 residues. The chain's CDR3 is CSVWAGDTEAFF. For the CDR3, the DNA is TGCAGCGTTTGGGCTGGTGACACTGAAGCTTTCTTT.

The chain joins TRBV28 to TRBJ1-4; D ambiguous. Trimming shortened V by 1 base and J by 0 bases, and 9 bases separated the two germline ends. Germline lookup yields CDR1 MDHEN and CDR2 SYDVKM. This CDR3 has 16 residues. The CDR3 DNA reads TGTGCCAGCAGTTTATATGGCGGGGCAACTAATGAAAAACTGTTTTTT. It codes for CASSLYGGATNEKLFF. The full variable domain, in which reference TRBV28 and TRBJ1-4 provide the parts outside the CDR3, is DVKVTQSSRYLVKRTGEKVFLECVQDMDHENMFWYRQDPGLGLRLIYFSYDVKMKEKGDIPEGYSVSREKKERFSLILESASTNQTSMYLCASSLYGGATNEKLFFGSGTQLSVL.

The genes are TRBV30 and TRBJ2-1, with 8 bases identical to TRBD1. Per germline, CDR1 GTSNPN and CDR2 SVGIG (reference sequence). This CDR3 spans 13 amino acids. Trimming at V came to 0 bases and at J to 6 bases, leaving 1 base not matched to a gene. Written as DNA, the CDR3 is TGTGCCTGGAGTGTGGACAGGGCCAATGAGCAGTTCTTC. It yields the protein CAWSVDRANEQFF.

The J gene is TRBJ2-2, the V gene TRBV7-3, with a possible D match to TRBD2 (5 bases). CDR3 length: 15 residues. V was pared by 5 bases and J by 4 bases, with 14 bases between. Germline CDR1 and CDR2: SGHTA and FQGTGA. The CDR3 region is CASSPPGTSTGELFF. As DNA, the CDR3 is TGTGCCAGCAGCCCCCCGGGTACTAGCACCGGGGAGCTGTTTTTT.

This chain uses TRBV5-1 with TRBJ2-1; maybe TRBD1 (6 bases). V lost 4 bases and J 14 bases, leaving 16 bases between the germline ends. Germline CDR1 and CDR2: SGHRS and YFSETQ. The CDR3 has 12 residues. For the CDR3, the DNA is TGCGCCAGCAGCATTGGGGACACAGTAGAGTTCTTC. Protein product: CASSIGDTVEFF.

The chain combines TRBV5-1 with TRBJ2-5; TRBD1 is a possible D gene (6 bases). CDR1 and CDR2 (germline): SGHRS, YFSETQ. The V gene lost 9 bases and the J gene lost 4 bases, with 25 bases spanning the gap. The CDR3 totals 16 residues. CDR3 loop: CATSKGGRGRGETQYF. The CDR3 DNA follows: TGCGCCACTTCAAAGGGTGGCAGGGGACGGGGAGAGACCCAGTACTTC.

The V gene is TRBV6-1, the J gene TRBJ1-6; 7 bases match TRBD1. Germline V gives CDR1 MNHNS, CDR2 SASEGT. V lost 8 bases to trimming and J lost 6 bases; unmatched junction nucleotides: 1. CDR3 length: 12 residues. DNA for the CDR3: TGTGCCAGCGGGACAGTTAATTCACCCCTCCACTTT. Protein product: CASGTVNSPLHF.

The chain combines TRBV12-5 with TRBJ2-5; 12 nucleotides align to TRBD2. Trimming at V came to 5 bases and at J to 0 bases, leaving 4 bases not matched to a gene. There are 16 residues in the CDR3. Germline V gene sequence: CDR1 LGHNT, CDR2 FRNRAP. The CDR3 DNA reads as TGTGCTAGTGGTGGGCTAGCGGGAGGGTACCAAGAGACCCAGTACTTC. Translated, it gives CASGGLAGGYQETQYF.

The rearrangement links TRBV10-3 to TRBJ2-1, with TRBD2 matching over 10 bases. Germline values: CDR1 ENHRY, CDR2 SYGVKD. This CDR3 is built from 15 residues. Trimming took 5 bases from V and 14 from J; bases not matched to a gene: 15. CDR3: CAISPGGLAGVSEFF. The CDR3 DNA sequence: TGTGCCATCAGTCCCGGGGGTCTAGCGGGAGTATCGGAGTTCTTC.

The chain uses TRBV10-1 and TRBJ1-2, with 7 bases lining up with TRBD1. Germline V gene data show CDR1 as WNHNN and CDR2 as SYGVQD (reference sequence). CDR3 length: 14 amino acids. Trimming at V came to 1 base and at J to 7 bases, leaving 6 bases not matched to a gene. CDR3 nucleotide sequence: TGCGCCAGCAGTGAGTTACAGGGGATAAGTGGCTACACCTTC. Amino acids: CASSELQGISGYTF.

The rearrangement links TRBV5-1 to TRBJ2-7, with TRBD1 identical over 11 bases. J lost 2 bases, V lost 4 bases, and 2 bases had no gene match. The length of the CDR3 is 14 residues. Germline V gene data show CDR1 as SGHRS and CDR2 as YFSETQ. As DNA, the CDR3 is TGCGCCAGCAGCAAGGGACAGGGGGCCTACGAGCAGTACTTC. It is translated as CASSKGQGAYEQYF.

This chain connects TRBV2 to TRBJ1-1; D is unclear. The CDR3 contains 12 residues. Trimming cost V 4 bases and J 8 bases, with 11 bases left between them. The germline gives CDR1 SNHLY, CDR2 FYNNEI. CDR3 coding DNA: TGTGCCAGCAGTGTGGAAGGAGGAGAAGCTTTCTTT. The encoded protein is CASSVEGGEAFF.

The V call is TRBV2, the J call TRBJ2-1; D might be TRBD2 (6 bases). From germline, CDR1 is SNHLY and CDR2 FYNNEI. The CDR3 is 16 amino acids. V was shortened by 1 base and J by 2 bases, with 12 bases between the two germline ends. CDR3 DNA: TGTGCCAGCAGTGAAGACTTAGCGGCCGCCTACAATGAGCAGTTCTTC. Amino acid sequence: CASSEDLAAAYNEQFF.

The V and J genes are TRBV6-5 and TRBJ1-2; no firm D call. Germline values: CDR1 MNHEY, CDR2 SVGAGI. This CDR3 spans 15 amino acids. Trimming left V 5 bases short and J 5 bases short, with 18 bases between. CDR3 amino acids: CASSPTWKSTYGYTF. The CDR3 DNA sequence: TGTGCCAGCAGTCCGACGTGGAAGTCGACTTATGGCTACACCTTC.

This clone was recorded once. This chain connects TRBV30 to TRBJ1-1; D remains unclear. The germline gives CDR1 GTSNPN, CDR2 SVGIG (reference sequence). Trimming shortened V by 3 bases and J by 0 bases, and 8 bases separated the two germline ends. The CDR3 extends over 13 amino acids. The chain's CDR3 is CAWRFGLNTEAFF. DNA of the CDR3: TGTGCCTGGAGATTTGGCTTGAACACTGAAGCTTTCTTT.

This clone turned up a few times. This rearrangement joins TRBV11-1 to TRBJ2-5, with TRBD2 matching 7 bases. Germline V gene data show CDR1 as SGHAT and CDR2 as FQDESV (reference sequence). The CDR3 loop spans 13 amino acids. V was pared by 4 bases and J by 4 bases, with 3 bases of the junction left unmatched. The chain's CDR3 is CASSSGGIETQYF. The CDR3 DNA is TGTGCCAGCAGCTCCGGGGGGATAGAGACCCAGTACTTC.

V gene TRBV2 combines with J gene TRBJ1-1; D is undetermined. The V gene lost 7 bases and the J gene lost 3 bases, with 12 bases spanning the gap. Looked up from germline, CDR1 is SNHLY and CDR2 is FYNNEI. The CDR3 has 13 amino acids. This CDR3 is CASTLEAYTEAFF. The CDR3 DNA reads as TGTGCCAGCACCCTGGAGGCCTACACTGAAGCTTTCTTT. Using reference TRBV2 and TRBJ1-1 for the parts outside the CDR3, the full variable domain is EPEVTQTPSHQVTQMGQEVILRCVPISNHLYFYWYRQILGQKVEFLVSFYNNEISEKSEIFDDQFSVERPDGSNFTLKIRSTKLEDSAMYFCASTLEAYTEAFFGQGTRLTVV.

The chain has TRBV7-9 and TRBJ2-3, with a weak D call TRBD1 (5 bases). The CDR3 runs 17 residues. Germline V lookup: CDR1 SEHNR, CDR2 FQNEAQ (reference sequence). V lost 0 bases and J lost 0, with 13 bases in between. CDR3 residues: CASSLARPGMSTDTQYF. For the CDR3, the DNA is TGTGCCAGCAGCTTAGCGCGCCCAGGGATGAGCACAGATACGCAGTATTTT.

The rearrangement uses TRBV27 and TRBJ2-2, with TRBD2 as a possible D gene (6 bases). The length of the CDR3 is 13 residues. V was cut by 6 bases and J by 4 bases, with 9 bases left in between. The V gene's germline CDR1 is MNHEY and CDR2 SMNVEV (reference sequence). CDR3 sequence reads: CASRLASTGELFF. The CDR3 DNA sequence: TGTGCCAGCAGGCTAGCGAGCACCGGGGAGCTGTTTTTT.

The chain uses TRBV11-2 and TRBJ2-1, with TRBD2 identical over 11 bases. There are 17 residues in the CDR3. The germline gives CDR1 SGHAT, CDR2 FQNNGV. Trimming removed 0 bases from V and 4 bases from J; junction bases left unmatched: 5. The CDR3 sequence is CASSLDGRLAGYNEQFF. CDR3 coding DNA: TGTGCCAGCAGCTTAGATGGGAGACTAGCGGGGTACAATGAGCAGTTCTTC.

The V gene is TRBV13, the J gene TRBJ1-2; 9 bases match TRBD1. The germline CDR1 and CDR2 sequences are PRHDT and FYEKMQ (reference sequence). Trimming removed 0 bases from V and 4 bases from J; junction bases left unmatched: 3. This CDR3 is built from 15 residues. CDR3 nucleotides: TGTGCCAGCAGCTTAGGGGACAGGGGTAGCTATGGCTACACCTTC. Its translation: CASSLGDRGSYGYTF.

The CDR3 DNA reads TGTGCCAGCAGTGAAAACCGCCGTTCACAGAATAATGAAAAACTGTTTTTT. Amino acid sequence: CASSENRRSQNNEKLFF. This chain uses TRBV6-1 with TRBJ1-4; D remains ambiguous. Germline loops: CDR1 MNHNS, CDR2 SASEGT. The V end was cut by 2 bases, the J end by 4 bases, with 17 bases between. The CDR3 is made up of 17 amino acids.

This clone occurred once. The genes are TRBV7-2 and TRBJ1-4; 9 nucleotides align to TRBD1. Germline CDR1 reads SGHTA; CDR2 reads FQGNSA. J gave up 0 bases and V 0 bases, and 14 bases lay outside the gene matches. There are 21 residues in the CDR3. CDR3 DNA sequence: TGTGCCAGCAGCTTAGCGGGGAAGGGACAGGGAGGATCTACAACTAATGAAAAACTGTTTTTT. Translation gives CASSLAGKGQGGSTTNEKLFF.